The clone carrying this TCR beta chain occurred many times. These data are taken from a study of CD8+CD57+ T cells in acquired aplastic anemia. Trimming stripped 0 bases from V and 3 bases from J, with 16 bases between. The CDR3 runs to 17 residues. CDR1 is SGHRS and CDR2 is YFSETQ in the germline V gene. Genomic DNA was employed as the template in profiling TCR beta VDJ and CDR3. Each CDR3 protein gets one entry after TCRdb re-called the reads with MiXCR. Of some 47,000 distinct CDR3 sequences listed, 55% to 75% are singletons. This receptor was identified in a human donor in good health, serving as a control. The sequenced sample was sorted CD4+, CD8+, or CD8+CD57+ T cells (not recorded which) from PBMCs. The V gene is TRBV5-1, the J gene TRBJ2-1, with D maybe TRBD1 (5 bases). DNA of the CDR3: TGCGCCAGCAGCTTGGGTTATCGGCAGGGTGTCTACAATGAGCAGTTCTTC. This encodes CASSLGYRQGVYNEQFF.